This is a list of T cell receptor beta chains from one sample in a study of control samples from healthy donors and cancer patients. Sequencing used immunoSEQ multiplex PCR; TCRdb keeps in-frame clones, though not all of them. The sample records fewer than 200,000 clones, more than 80% being singletons. Sequencing was performed on blood. The receptors originated from a man between 25 and 39 years old in good health. CDR3s include the opening cysteine and the closing phenylalanine or tryptophan. Fields, in order: CDR3 DNA, CDR3 protein, V gene, J gene, clone size, D gene. The D gene is left open where the match is weak. The listing skips clone size in some rows; elsewhere it reads once, few, many or a size class.

TGCGCCAGCAGCCAAACCGCAGGGTTTAATGAAAAACTGTTTTTT	CASSQTAGFNEKLFF	TRBV4-3	TRBJ1-4	-	-
TGCAGCGTTGGGGGGGACAGGGCCTATGGCTACACCTTC	CSVGGDRAYGYTF	TRBV29-1	TRBJ1-2	-	TRBD1
TGTGCCTGTAAACTAGCGGGGGCCTACAATGAGCAGTTCTTC	CACKLAGAYNEQFF	TRBV30	TRBJ2-1	-	TRBD2
TGTGCCAGCAGCAAAAAGACTAGATCGTCCGAGGAGCTGTTTTTT	CASSKKTRSSEELFF	TRBV6-2/TRBV6-3	TRBJ2-2	-	-
TGCGCCAGCAGCCCAACAGGGTTGGGAAACACCATATATTTT	CASSPTGLGNTIYF	TRBV4-1	TRBJ1-3	-	-
TGTGCCATCAGTGAAAGGGGGGGCTACACCTTC	CAISERGGYTF	TRBV10-3	TRBJ1-2	-	-
TGTGCCAGCAGCAAAAAGGGGGGCGACGGGACTGAAGCTTTCTTT	CASSKKGGDGTEAFF	TRBV21-1	TRBJ1-1	-	-
TGTGCCAGCAGTCCGCTTGTGGGAGGTAATTCACCCCTCCACTTT	CASSPLVGGNSPLHF	TRBV6-5	TRBJ1-6	-	-
TGTGCCAGCAGCGTGGGCCCTTCGAACACCGGGGAGCTGTTTTTT	CASSVGPSNTGELFF	TRBV9	TRBJ2-2	-	-
TGCGCCAGCAGCCCCGGGACAGCTCTAAATGAAAAACTGTTTTTT	CASSPGTALNEKLFF	TRBV5-1	TRBJ1-4	-	TRBD1
TGCGCCAGCAGTCCCGCCGGGACTAGCGGGTACACCGGGGAGCTGTTTTTT	CASSPAGTSGYTGELFF	TRBV5-1	TRBJ2-2	-	TRBD2
TGTGCCTGGAGGCGACCTTGGACTAGCGGGAGAAACGAGCAGTACTTC	CAWRRPWTSGRNEQYF	TRBV30	TRBJ2-7	-	TRBD2
TGTGCCAGCAGTGACGGTGTTTATGGACGGAGTGAGCAGTTCTTC	CASSDGVYGRSEQFF	TRBV6-4	TRBJ2-1	-	-
TGTGCCAGCAGTCCAAACGATTTGTGGGGTACGGACACTGAAGCTTTCTTT	CASSPNDLWGTDTEAFF	TRBV7-9	TRBJ1-1	once	-
TGTGCCAGCTCACCCCAGGGAATCGACGAGCAGTACTTC	CASSPQGIDEQYF	TRBV18	TRBJ2-7	-	-
TGTGCCAGTAGTGGGCGGGGGAAACCCTCGAACACCGGGGAGCTGTTTTTT	CASSGRGKPSNTGELFF	TRBV19	TRBJ2-2	-	TRBD2
TGTGCCAGTAGTAACTGGGTATCGCACGAGCAGTACTTC	CASSNWVSHEQYF	TRBV19	TRBJ2-7	-	-
TGCGCCAGCAGCCAAGGGGCGCGGGAAAGAGGTTCACCCCTCCACTTT	CASSQGARERGSPLHF	TRBV4-1	TRBJ1-6	-	-
TGTGCCAGCAGCCTCCAGACTGCTTACGAGCAGTACTTC	CASSLQTAYEQYF	TRBV7-9	TRBJ2-7	few	-
TGTGCCAGCTCATTAGCGGGCTCCTACGAGCAGTACTTC	CASSLAGSYEQYF	TRBV6-5	TRBJ2-7	-	TRBD2
TGTGCCAGCAGTTTTCGGCCAGGACATCCCGATGAAAAACTGTTTTTT	CASSFRPGHPDEKLFF	TRBV28	TRBJ1-4	-	-
TGTGCCAGCAGCTTGGGGACTGAAAAACTGTTTTTT	CASSLGTEKLFF	TRBV7-9	TRBJ1-4	-	-
TGTGCCAGCAGGGTGGGAGGGAGCTACGAGCAGTACTTC	CASRVGGSYEQYF	TRBV25-1	TRBJ2-7	-	TRBD2
TGCGCCAGCAGCTTGGACAACACAGATACGCAGTATTTT	CASSLDNTDTQYF	TRBV5-1	TRBJ2-3	-	-
TGTGCCAGCAGTGAAGCGGTGATGGGGGGTGAAGCTTTCTTT	CASSEAVMGGEAFF	TRBV6-1	TRBJ1-1	-	-
TGTGCCAGCAGCGACGGGACAGTTGAAGCTTTCTTT	CASSDGTVEAFF	TRBV5-5	TRBJ1-1	-	TRBD1
TGTGCCAGCACCCAACGGGCGGGAGGGCCTGGAGATACGCAGTATTTT	CASTQRAGGPGDTQYF	TRBV27	TRBJ2-3	-	TRBD2
TGTGCCAGCAGTCCCGGGACAGGGGGGTCCGCTGAAGCTTTCTTT	CASSPGTGGSAEAFF	TRBV27	TRBJ1-1	once	TRBD1
TGTGCTATTGGACTCGAGCAGTACTTC	CAIGLEQYF	TRBV12-5	TRBJ2-7	-	-
TGTGCCAGCAGTGTGACAGGAAATCAGCCCCAGCATTTT	CASSVTGNQPQHF	TRBV2	TRBJ1-5	-	-
TGTGCCAGCAGCTCCCAGGGGCTGAACACTGAAGCTTTCTTT	CASSSQGLNTEAFF	TRBV7-2	TRBJ1-1	-	-
TGTGCCAGCAGCTTATACGGCCAAAACATTCAGTACTTC	CASSLYGQNIQYF	TRBV7-8	TRBJ2-4	once	-
TGTGCCAGTAGGGATACGTCCCGAGAGCAGTTCTTC	CASRDTSREQFF	TRBV19	TRBJ2-1	-	-
TGTGCCTGGAGAGGGGGGGTATATTGGGGCTACACCTTC	CAWRGGVYWGYTF	TRBV30	TRBJ1-2	-	-
TGTGCCAGCATGAGAGGGGGCACAGATACGCAGTATTTT	CASMRGGTDTQYF	TRBV6-5	TRBJ2-3	once	-
TGTGCCAGCAGTTTATCCTCTAGCGGGACAGGACCATACAATGAGCAGTTCTTC	CASSLSSSGTGPYNEQFF	TRBV27	TRBJ2-1	-	-
TGCGCCAGCAGCTTGGCCTTGGGAGCCATGAACACTGAAGCTTTCTTT	CASSLALGAMNTEAFF	TRBV5-1	TRBJ1-1	-	-
TGTGCCAGCAGCCAAGAGCCAACAGGGAACACCGGGGAGCTGTTTTTT	CASSQEPTGNTGELFF	TRBV3-1/TRBV3-2	TRBJ2-2	-	-
TGTGCCAGCAGTTTACGGGATACGCAGTATTTT	CASSLRDTQYF	TRBV27	TRBJ2-3	-	-
TGTGCCAGCAGTTACTCGGGGACCCAAACCCCCGGGGAGCTGTTTTTT	CASSYSGTQTPGELFF	TRBV6-5	TRBJ2-2	-	-
TGTGCCAGCAGTCTATACACGCGCGAGCAGTACTTC	CASSLYTREQYF	TRBV7-2	TRBJ2-7	-	-
TGTGCCAGCAGGGTAACGGGAGGGACTGGGGCCAACGTCCTGACTTTC	CASRVTGGTGANVLTF	TRBV11-2	TRBJ2-6	-	TRBD2
TGTGCCAGCAGTTGGGCAGGGGAGAATTCACCCCTCCACTTT	CASSWAGENSPLHF	TRBV6-2/TRBV6-3	TRBJ1-6	-	-
TGTGCCTGGAGGGCCCAGGGCAATAATTCACCCCTCCACTTT	CAWRAQGNNSPLHF	TRBV30	TRBJ1-6	-	-
TGTGCCAGCAGCCGACCCTCGATCACCCAGTACTTC	CASSRPSITQYF	TRBV3-1/TRBV3-2	TRBJ2-5	-	-
TGCAGCCCCCAGGAGGCCACTGAAGCTTTCTTT	CSPQEATEAFF	TRBV29-1	TRBJ1-1	-	-
TGCGCCAGCAGCCCAGGGGGACAGGGTAAATCCGGGGAGCTGTTTTTT	CASSPGGQGKSGELFF	TRBV5-1	TRBJ2-2	once	TRBD1
TGTGCCAGCTCCCAAGGGTCACAGGGGGTCCTCTCCGGCTACACCTTC	CASSQGSQGVLSGYTF	TRBV2	TRBJ1-2	-	TRBD1
TGTGCCAGCAGCTCGCCAGGGGCAGATTCACCCCTCCACTTT	CASSSPGADSPLHF	TRBV5-5	TRBJ1-6	-	-
TGTGCCAGCTCAGACGAAGACACTGAAGCTTTCTTT	CASSDEDTEAFF	TRBV18	TRBJ1-1	-	-
TGCGCCAGCAGCCCCCTACCAGGGGGTTATCAGCCCCAGCATTTT	CASSPLPGGYQPQHF	TRBV5-1	TRBJ1-5	-	TRBD1
TGTGCCAGCAGCCCGAACAGGGGTCGGGTGCCCGGGGAGCTGTTTTTT	CASSPNRGRVPGELFF	TRBV5-4	TRBJ2-2	-	TRBD1
TGTGCCAGCAGCCCCTGGGGGGGAGCTAATGAAAAACTGTTTTTT	CASSPWGGANEKLFF	TRBV6-5	TRBJ1-4	-	-
TGTGCCAGCAGCCTCCATGGCCTGCGGGGGGACTATGGCTACACCTTC	CASSLHGLRGDYGYTF	TRBV3-1/TRBV3-2	TRBJ1-2	-	-
TGTGCCAGCAGCTTGTGGGGTGGCTACACCTTC	CASSLWGGYTF	TRBV5-6	TRBJ1-2	once	-
TGTGCCAGCCGCCGCCGACTAGCTGCGACAGATACGCAGTATTTT	CASRRRLAATDTQYF	TRBV6-5	TRBJ2-3	-	TRBD2
TGCGCCAGCAGCCAAGATAGAGGGTACAATGGCTACACCTTC	CASSQDRGYNGYTF	TRBV4-1	TRBJ1-2	few	-